The TCR beta chain under discussion was sequenced for a study of PD-1 blockade in classical Hodgkin lymphoma. The study, taken as a whole, reports: According to reports, newly diagnosed patients had lower baseline TCR diversity than healthy donors, and relapsed/refractory patients had lower baseline TCR diversity still. Factors driving the repertoire differences, possibly disease activity or prior therapy, remain undefined.

In the case of this clone: Its specificity is not known.

Time point here: newly diagnosed, previously untreated cHL patient sample. Serving as comparison were PBMCs from newly diagnosed, untreated classical Hodgkin lymphoma, which were sequenced alongside the relapsed/refractory trial patients. The table came from immunoSEQ multiplex PCR; TCRdb's copy has only in-frame clones and leaves some out. The table records 30,000 to 35,000 clones, 94% of them present only once. Trimming took off 5 bases at V and 2 bases at J, with 21 bases between the two ends. CDR3 size: 18 residues. Germline values: CDR1 SGHVS, CDR2 FQNEAQ. The receptor was isolated from a human donor with classical Hodgkin lymphoma. The sequenced sample was peripheral blood mononuclear cells (PBMCs). The chain combines TRBV7-8 with TRBJ2-2, with D possibly matching TRBD1 (6 bases). CDR3 bases: TGTGCCAGCAGCCTTGTAGTGACCGGGACATCTAACACCGGGGAGCTGTTTTTT. Translating gives CASSLVVTGTSNTGELFF.